This TCR beta chain emerged from a study of blood T cell repertoires in COVID-19 (dated by TCRdb to the early 2020s). In terms of the full investigation: Collaborator samples came from the United States, Italy and Spain and covered acute and convalescent phases of COVID-19. The prospective study material was composed of cDNA or gDNA derived from T cells, B-cell-depleted T cells, or PBMCs. Subjects who had been exposed to COVID-19, were actively infected with it, or had recovered from it provided the deeply sampled blood TCRbeta repertoires that made up the dataset. The repertoires were made available in a free public database intended to serve as a resource for research on the immune response to SARS-CoV-2. The samples were drawn from two sources: the first 160 participants of the ongoing ImmuneRACE study, and approximately 1,300 subjects contributed by 6 global collaborators. The sample metadata nearly always contained a de-identified subject ID, COVID-19 status, age in years and sex. Where HLA class I and class II types were available, the types were taken from metadata supplied by the sample provider, not from assay-based typing.

Notes on this clone: Its antigen is still unknown. Nothing much larger sits one base from this clone, and base qualities are not available.

The immunoSEQ Assay, a bias-controlled multiplex PCR, was used to amplify TCRbeta CDR3 regions from genomic DNA. Regarding the original processing steps: The number of nucleated cells in each sample was estimated from the amplification of reference gene primers within the assay. To quantify the absolute abundance of each unique TCRbeta CDR3 rearrangement, sequence reads were collapsed and filtered. For each sample, productive Simpson clonality was calculated as the square root of Simpson's diversity index across productive rearrangements. The table was pulled from immuneACCESS by TCRdb, which kept in-frame rearrangements only. Such tables lose some clones; where checked, under half of the loss comes from unresolved V genes, and the rest has no known cause. V and J calls and clone size are as listed in that table; D and trimming were resolved from the DNA. The sample includes about 400,000 clones, with about nine tenths observed a single time. 1.7% of the sample rests with the top ten.

Enrolling through a virtual design, the prospective study's participants ranged in age from about 18 to 89 years and lived across some 22 United States geographic areas. Cohort assignment in the prospective study relied on participant-reported clinical history from a screening survey and a study questionnaire. Recovered participants in ImmuneRACE Cohort 3 were defined by two consecutive negative NP/OP PCR tests, clearance by a healthcare professional, or resolution of symptoms. In the prospective study, whole blood, serum and a nasopharyngeal or oropharyngeal swab were collected from each participant by mobile phlebotomists. Participants in the prospective study had the option to provide additional blood draws and questionnaires over an approximately 2-month period. Before DNA extraction, prospective study blood samples were shipped either frozen or at room temperature. The germline V gene (reference sequence) gives CDR1 as SEHNR and CDR2 as FQNEAQ. From its cysteine to its phenylalanine, the CDR3 spans 17 amino acids. Only the CDR3 portion is preserved as DNA: 51 bases, with reading frame beginning at the first base. V is cut by 0 bases and J by 0 bases, and the space between the germline ends is 9 bases.

Paper-wide results and their limitations: The quantity of clinical and demographic metadata differed by source and by participant and was supplied without curation.

The TCR comes from a woman in her 30s who had recovered from COVID-19. Source material: PBMCs or T cells enriched from blood (not recorded which). The receptor chain draws on TRBV7-9 and TRBJ1-6; the D region possibly corresponds to TRBD1 (5 bases align). The CDR3 corresponds to CASSLAGESSYNSPLHF. The nucleotide sequence reads as follows: TGTGCCAGCAGCTTAGCAGGGGAAAGCTCCTATAATTCACCCCTCCACTTT.